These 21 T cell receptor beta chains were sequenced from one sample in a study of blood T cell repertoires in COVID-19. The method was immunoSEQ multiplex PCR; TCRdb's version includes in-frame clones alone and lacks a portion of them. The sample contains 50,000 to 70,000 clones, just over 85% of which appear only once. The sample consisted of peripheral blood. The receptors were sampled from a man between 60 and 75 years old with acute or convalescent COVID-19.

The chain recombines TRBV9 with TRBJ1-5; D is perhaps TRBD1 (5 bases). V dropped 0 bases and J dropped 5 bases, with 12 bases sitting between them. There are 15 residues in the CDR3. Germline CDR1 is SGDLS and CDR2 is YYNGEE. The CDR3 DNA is TGTGCCAGCAGCGTAGGGGTTGGGGGGGATCAGCCCCAGCATTTT. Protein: CASSVGVGGDQPQHF. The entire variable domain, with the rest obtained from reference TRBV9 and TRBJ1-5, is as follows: DSGVTQTPKHLITATGQRVTLRCSPRSGDLSVYWYQQSLDQGLQFLIQYYNGEERAKGNILERFSAQQFPDLHSELNLSSLELGDSALYFCASSVGVGGDQPQHFGDGTRLSIL.

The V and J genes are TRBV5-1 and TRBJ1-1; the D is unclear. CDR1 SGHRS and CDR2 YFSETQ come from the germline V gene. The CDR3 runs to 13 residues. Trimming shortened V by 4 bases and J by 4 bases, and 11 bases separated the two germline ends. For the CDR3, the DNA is TGCGCCAGCAGCCTGTCACATCCCACTGAAGCTTTCTTT. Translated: CASSLSHPTEAFF.

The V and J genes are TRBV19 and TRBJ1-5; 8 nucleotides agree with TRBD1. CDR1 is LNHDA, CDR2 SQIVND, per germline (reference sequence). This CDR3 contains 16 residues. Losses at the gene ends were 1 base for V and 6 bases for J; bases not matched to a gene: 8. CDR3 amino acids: CASSIAPGQGPQPQHF. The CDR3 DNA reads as TGTGCCAGTAGTATAGCCCCAGGACAGGGTCCTCAGCCCCAGCATTTT.

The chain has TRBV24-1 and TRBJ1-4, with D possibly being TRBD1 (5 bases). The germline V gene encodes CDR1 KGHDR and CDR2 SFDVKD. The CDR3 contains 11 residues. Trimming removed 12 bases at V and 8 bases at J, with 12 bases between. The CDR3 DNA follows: TGTGCCCGCGGAGGGGCCGAAAAACTGTTTTTT. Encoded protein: CARGGAEKLFF.

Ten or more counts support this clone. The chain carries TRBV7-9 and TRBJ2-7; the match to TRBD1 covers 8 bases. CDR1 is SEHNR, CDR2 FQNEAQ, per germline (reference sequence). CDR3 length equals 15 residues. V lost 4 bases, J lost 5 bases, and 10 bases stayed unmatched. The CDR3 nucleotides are TGTGCCAGCAGCTCCCAGGGACAGGTCGGGGACGAGCAGTACTTC. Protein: CASSSQGQVGDEQYF. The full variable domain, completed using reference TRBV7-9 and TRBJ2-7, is DTGVSQNPRHKITKRGQNVTFRCDPISEHNRLYWYRQTLGQGPEFLTYFQNEAQLEKSRLLSDRFSAERPKGSFSTLEIQRTEQGDSAMYLCASSSQGQVGDEQYFGPGTRLTVT.

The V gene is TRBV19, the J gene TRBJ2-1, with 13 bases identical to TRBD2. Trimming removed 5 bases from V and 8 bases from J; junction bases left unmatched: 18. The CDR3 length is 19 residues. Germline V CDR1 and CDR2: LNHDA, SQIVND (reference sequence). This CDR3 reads CASSFGTSGNRLGIYEQFF. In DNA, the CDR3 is TGTGCCAGTAGTTTCGGGACTAGCGGGAACCGATTGGGGATCTATGAGCAGTTCTTC.

The CDR3 spells CASSFGAGVGLVTKNIQYF. The CDR3 nucleotides read TGTGCCAGCAGCTTCGGGGCGGGAGTCGGTCTGGTAACCAAAAACATTCAGTACTTC. The chain combines TRBV11-2 with TRBJ2-4; 7 bases line up with TRBD2. Losses at the gene ends were 3 bases for V and 2 bases for J; bases not matched to a gene: 16. The CDR3 consists of 19 residues. Per the germline V gene, CDR1 is SGHAT and CDR2 is FQNNGV.

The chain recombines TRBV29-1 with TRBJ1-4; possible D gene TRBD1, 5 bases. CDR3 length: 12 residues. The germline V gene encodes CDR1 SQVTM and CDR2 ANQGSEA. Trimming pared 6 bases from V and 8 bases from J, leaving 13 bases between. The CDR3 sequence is CSVLTGGEKLFF. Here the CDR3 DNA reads TGCAGCGTACTCACAGGAGGGGAAAAACTGTTTTTT.

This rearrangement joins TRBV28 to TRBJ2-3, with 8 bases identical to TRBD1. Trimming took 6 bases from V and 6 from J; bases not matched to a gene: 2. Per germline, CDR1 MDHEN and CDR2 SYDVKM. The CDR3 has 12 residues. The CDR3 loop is CASRTGVDTQYF. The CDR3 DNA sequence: TGTGCCAGCAGGACAGGGGTGGATACGCAGTATTTT. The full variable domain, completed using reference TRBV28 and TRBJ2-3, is DVKVTQSSRYLVKRTGEKVFLECVQDMDHENMFWYRQDPGLGLRLIYFSYDVKMKEKGDIPEGYSVSREKKERFSLILESASTNQTSMYLCASRTGVDTQYFGPGTRLTVL.

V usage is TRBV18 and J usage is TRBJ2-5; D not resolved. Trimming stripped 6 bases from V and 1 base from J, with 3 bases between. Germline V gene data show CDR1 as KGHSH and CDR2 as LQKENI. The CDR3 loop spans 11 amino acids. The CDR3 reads CASSVQETQYF. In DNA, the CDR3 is TGTGCCAGCTCCGTCCAAGAGACCCAGTACTTC. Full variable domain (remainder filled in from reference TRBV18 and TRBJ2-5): NAGVMQNPRHLVRRRGQEARLRCSPMKGHSHVYWYRQLPEEGLKFMVYLQKENIIDESGMPKERFSAEFPKEGPSILRIQQVVRGDSAAYFCASSVQETQYFGPGTRLLVL.

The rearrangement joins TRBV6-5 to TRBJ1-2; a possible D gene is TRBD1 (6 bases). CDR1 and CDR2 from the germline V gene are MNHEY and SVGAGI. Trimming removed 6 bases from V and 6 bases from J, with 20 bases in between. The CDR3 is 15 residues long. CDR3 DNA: TGTGCCAGCAGGCTCAACCGAGGGGGAGGGGATGGCTACACCTTC. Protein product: CASRLNRGGGDGYTF.

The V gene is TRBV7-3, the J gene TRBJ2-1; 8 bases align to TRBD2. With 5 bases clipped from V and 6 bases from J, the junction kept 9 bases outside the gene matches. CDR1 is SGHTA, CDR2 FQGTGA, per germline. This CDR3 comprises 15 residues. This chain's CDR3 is CASSRTSGLTNEQFF. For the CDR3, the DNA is TGTGCCAGCAGCCGAACTAGCGGACTAACCAATGAGCAGTTCTTC.

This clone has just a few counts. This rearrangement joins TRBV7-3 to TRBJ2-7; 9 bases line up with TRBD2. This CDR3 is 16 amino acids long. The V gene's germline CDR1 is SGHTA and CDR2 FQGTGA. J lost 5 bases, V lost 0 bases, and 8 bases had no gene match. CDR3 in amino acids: CASSLTASGVTDEQYF. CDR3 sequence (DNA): TGTGCCAGCAGCTTAACGGCTAGCGGGGTGACAGACGAGCAGTACTTC.

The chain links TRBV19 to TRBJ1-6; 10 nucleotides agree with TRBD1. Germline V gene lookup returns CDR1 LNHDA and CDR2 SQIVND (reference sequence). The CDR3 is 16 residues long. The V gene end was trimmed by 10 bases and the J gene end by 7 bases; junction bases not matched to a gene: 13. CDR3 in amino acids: CATQSGPGQGNSPLHF. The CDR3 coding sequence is TGTGCCACCCAAAGCGGTCCGGGACAGGGGAATTCACCCCTCCACTTT.

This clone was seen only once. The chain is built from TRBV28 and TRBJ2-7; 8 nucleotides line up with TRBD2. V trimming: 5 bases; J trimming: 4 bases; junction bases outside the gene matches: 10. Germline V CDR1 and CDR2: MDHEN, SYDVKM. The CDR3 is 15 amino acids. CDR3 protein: CASSPPGGKRYEQYF. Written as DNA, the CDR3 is TGTGCCAGCAGTCCCCCGGGGGGGAAGCGGTACGAGCAGTACTTC.

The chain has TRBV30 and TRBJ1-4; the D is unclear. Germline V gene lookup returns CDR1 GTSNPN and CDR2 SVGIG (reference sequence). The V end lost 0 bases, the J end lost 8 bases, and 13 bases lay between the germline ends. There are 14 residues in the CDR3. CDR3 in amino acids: CAWSVTSRGEKLFF. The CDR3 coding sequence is TGTGCCTGGAGTGTAACCAGTCGGGGAGAAAAACTGTTTTTT.

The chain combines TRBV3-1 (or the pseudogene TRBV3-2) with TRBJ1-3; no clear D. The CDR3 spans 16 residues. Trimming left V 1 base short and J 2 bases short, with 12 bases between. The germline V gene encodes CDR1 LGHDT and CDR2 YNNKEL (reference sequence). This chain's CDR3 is CASSQGSPGTGNTIYF. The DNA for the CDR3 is TGTGCCAGCAGCCAAGGCTCCCCGGGGACTGGAAACACCATATATTTT.

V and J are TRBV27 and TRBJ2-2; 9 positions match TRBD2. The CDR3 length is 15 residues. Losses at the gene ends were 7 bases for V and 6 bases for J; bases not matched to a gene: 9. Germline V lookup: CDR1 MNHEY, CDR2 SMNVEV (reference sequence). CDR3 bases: TGTGCCAGCACCGTCAGCGGGAGGATATCCGGGGAGCTGTTTTTT. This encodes CASTVSGRISGELFF.

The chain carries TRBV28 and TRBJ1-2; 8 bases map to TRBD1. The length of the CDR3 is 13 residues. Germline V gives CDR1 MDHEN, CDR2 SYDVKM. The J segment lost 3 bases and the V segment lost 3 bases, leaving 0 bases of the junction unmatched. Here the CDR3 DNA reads TGTGCCAGCAGTTTGACAGGGGACTATGGCTACACCTTC. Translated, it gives CASSLTGDYGYTF.

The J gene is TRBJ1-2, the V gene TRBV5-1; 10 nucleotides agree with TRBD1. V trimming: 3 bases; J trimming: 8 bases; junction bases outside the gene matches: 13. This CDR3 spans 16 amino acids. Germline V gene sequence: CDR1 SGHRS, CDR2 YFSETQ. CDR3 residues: CASSSTQTGGAGGYTF. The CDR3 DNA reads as TGCGCCAGCAGCTCGACACAGACAGGGGGCGCAGGAGGCTACACCTTC.

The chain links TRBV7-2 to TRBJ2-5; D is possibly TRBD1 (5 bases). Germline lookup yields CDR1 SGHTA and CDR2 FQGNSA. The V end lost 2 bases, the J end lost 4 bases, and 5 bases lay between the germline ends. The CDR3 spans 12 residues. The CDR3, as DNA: TGTGCCAGCAGCTTACAGGGAGAGACCCAGTACTTC. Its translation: CASSLQGETQYF. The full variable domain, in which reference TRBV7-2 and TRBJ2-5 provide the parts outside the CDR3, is GAGVSQSPSNKVTEKGKDVELRCDPISGHTALYWYRQSLGQGLEFLIYFQGNSAPDKSGLPSDRFSAERTGGSVSTLTIQRTQQEDSAVYLCASSLQGETQYFGPGTRLLVL.